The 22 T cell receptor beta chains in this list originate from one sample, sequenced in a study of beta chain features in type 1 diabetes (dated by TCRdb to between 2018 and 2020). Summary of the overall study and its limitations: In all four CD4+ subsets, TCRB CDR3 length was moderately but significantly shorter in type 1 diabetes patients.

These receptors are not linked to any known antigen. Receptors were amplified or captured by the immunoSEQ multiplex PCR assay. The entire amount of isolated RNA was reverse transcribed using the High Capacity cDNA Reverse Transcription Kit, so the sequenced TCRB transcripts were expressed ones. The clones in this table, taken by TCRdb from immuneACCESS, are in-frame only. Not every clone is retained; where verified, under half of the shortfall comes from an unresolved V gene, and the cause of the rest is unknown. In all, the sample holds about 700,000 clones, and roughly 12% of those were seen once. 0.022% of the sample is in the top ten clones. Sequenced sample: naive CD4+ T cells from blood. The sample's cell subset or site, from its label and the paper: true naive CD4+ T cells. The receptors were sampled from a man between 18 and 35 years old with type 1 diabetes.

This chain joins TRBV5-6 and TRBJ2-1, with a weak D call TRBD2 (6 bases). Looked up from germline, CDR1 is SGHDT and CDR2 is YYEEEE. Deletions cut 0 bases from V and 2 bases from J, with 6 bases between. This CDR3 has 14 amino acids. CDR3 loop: CASSLAGAYNEQFF. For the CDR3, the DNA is TGTGCCAGCAGCTTGGCGGGGGCCTACAATGAGCAGTTCTTC.

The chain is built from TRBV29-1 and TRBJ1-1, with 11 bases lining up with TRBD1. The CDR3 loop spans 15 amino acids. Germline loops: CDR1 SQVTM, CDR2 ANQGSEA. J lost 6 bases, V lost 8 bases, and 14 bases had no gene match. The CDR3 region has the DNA TGCAGCATTGGGGACAGGGGGGCCGTCGGTGCTGAAGCTTTCTTT. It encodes CSIGDRGAVGAEAFF.

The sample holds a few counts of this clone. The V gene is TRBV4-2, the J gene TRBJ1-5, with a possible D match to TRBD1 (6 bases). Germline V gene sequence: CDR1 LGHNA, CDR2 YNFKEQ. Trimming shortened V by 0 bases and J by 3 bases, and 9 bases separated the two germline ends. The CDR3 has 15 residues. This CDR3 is CASSQDRGFNQPQHF. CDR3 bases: TGTGCCAGCAGCCAAGATAGGGGGTTCAATCAGCCCCAGCATTTT.

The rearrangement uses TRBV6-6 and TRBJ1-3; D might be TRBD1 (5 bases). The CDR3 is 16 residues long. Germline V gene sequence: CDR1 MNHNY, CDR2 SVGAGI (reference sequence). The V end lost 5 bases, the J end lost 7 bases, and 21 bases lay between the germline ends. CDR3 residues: CASSPSGPLSANTIYF. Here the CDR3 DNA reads TGTGCCAGCAGTCCCTCGGGACCCCTGAGCGCGAACACCATATATTTT.

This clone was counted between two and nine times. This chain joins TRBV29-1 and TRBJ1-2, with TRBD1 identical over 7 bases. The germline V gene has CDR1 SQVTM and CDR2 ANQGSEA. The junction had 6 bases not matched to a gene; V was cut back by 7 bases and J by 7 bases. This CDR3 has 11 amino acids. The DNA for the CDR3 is TGCAGCGACCAGGGGGTTGGTGGCTACACCTTC. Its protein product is CSDQGVGGYTF.

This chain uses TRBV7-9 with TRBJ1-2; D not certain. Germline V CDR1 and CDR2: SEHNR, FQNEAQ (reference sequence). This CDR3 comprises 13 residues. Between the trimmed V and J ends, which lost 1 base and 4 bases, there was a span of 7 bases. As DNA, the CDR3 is TGTGCCAGCAGCTTAGGGAGTACCTATGGCTACACCTTC. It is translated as CASSLGSTYGYTF.

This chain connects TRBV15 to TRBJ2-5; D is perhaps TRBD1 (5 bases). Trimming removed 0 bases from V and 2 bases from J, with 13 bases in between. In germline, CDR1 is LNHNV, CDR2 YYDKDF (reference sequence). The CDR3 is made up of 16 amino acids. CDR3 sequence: CATSRDSWQGQETQYF. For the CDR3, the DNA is TGTGCCACCAGCAGAGATTCGTGGCAGGGTCAAGAGACCCAGTACTTC.

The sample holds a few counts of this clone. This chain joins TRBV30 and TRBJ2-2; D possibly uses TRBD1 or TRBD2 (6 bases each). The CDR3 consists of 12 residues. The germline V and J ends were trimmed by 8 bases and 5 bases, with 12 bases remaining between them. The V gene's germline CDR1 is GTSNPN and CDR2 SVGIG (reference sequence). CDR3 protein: CAQRRGTGELFF. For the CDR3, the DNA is TGTGCCCAACGGAGGGGGACCGGGGAGCTGTTTTTT.

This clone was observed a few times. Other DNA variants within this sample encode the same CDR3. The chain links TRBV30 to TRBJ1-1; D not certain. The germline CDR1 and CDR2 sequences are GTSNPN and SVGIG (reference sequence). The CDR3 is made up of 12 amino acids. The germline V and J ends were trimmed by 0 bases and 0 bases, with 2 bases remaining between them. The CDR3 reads CAWSVVNTEAFF. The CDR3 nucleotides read TGTGCCTGGAGTGTCGTGAACACTGAAGCTTTCTTT.

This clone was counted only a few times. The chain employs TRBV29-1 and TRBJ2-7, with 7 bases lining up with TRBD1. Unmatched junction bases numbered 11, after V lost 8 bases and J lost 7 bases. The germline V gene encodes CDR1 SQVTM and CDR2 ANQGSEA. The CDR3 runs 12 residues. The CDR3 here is CSFWQGVGEQYF. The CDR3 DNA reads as TGCAGCTTCTGGCAGGGGGTGGGGGAGCAGTACTTC.

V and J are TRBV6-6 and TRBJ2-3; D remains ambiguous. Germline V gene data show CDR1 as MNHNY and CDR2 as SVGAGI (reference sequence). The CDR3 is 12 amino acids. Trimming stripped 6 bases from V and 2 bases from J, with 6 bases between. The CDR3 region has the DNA TGTGCCAGCAGACCCTCCACAGATACGCAGTATTTT. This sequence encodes CASRPSTDTQYF.

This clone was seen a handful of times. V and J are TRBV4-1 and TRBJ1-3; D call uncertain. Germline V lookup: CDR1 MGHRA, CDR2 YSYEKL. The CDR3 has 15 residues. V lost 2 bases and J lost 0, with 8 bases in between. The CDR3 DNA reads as TGCGCCAGCAGCCAATGGCTGAGCTCTGGAAACACCATATATTTT. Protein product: CASSQWLSSGNTIYF.

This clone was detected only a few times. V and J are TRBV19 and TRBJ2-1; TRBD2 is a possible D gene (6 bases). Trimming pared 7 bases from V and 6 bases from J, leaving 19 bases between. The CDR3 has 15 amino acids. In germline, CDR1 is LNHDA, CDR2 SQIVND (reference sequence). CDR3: CASTVGLLSSNEQFF. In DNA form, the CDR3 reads TGTGCCAGTACCGTGGGACTTTTAAGTTCCAATGAGCAGTTCTTC.

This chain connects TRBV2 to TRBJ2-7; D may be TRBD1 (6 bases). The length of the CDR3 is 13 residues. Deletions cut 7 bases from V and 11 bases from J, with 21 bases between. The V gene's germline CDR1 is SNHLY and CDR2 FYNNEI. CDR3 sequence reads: CASIEGEDTGEYF. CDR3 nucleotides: TGTGCCAGCATTGAGGGGGAAGATACCGGCGAGTACTTC.

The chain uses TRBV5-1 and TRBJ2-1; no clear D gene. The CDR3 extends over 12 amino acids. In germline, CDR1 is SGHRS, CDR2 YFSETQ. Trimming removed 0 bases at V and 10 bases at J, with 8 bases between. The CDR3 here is CASSLGLSEQFF. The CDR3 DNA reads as TGCGCCAGCAGCTTGGGGCTTTCCGAGCAGTTCTTC. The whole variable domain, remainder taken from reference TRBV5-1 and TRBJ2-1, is KAGVTQTPRYLIKTRGQQVTLSCSPISGHRSVSWYQQTPGQGLQFLFEYFSETQRNKGNFPGRFSGRQFSNSRSEMNVSTLELGDSALYLCASSLGLSEQFFGPGTRLTVL.

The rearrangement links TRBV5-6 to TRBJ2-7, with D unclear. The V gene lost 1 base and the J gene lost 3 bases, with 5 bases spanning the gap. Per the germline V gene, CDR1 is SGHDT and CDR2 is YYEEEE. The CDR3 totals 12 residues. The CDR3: CASSLSFYEQYF. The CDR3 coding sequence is TGTGCCAGCAGCTTGTCATTCTACGAGCAGTACTTC.

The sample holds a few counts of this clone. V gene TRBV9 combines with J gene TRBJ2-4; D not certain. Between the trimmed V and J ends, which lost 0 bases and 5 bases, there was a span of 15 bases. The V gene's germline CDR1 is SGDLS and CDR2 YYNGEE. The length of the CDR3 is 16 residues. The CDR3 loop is CASSVGTRDTQNIQYF. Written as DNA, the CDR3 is TGTGCCAGCAGCGTAGGGACCCGAGACACCCAAAACATTCAGTACTTC.

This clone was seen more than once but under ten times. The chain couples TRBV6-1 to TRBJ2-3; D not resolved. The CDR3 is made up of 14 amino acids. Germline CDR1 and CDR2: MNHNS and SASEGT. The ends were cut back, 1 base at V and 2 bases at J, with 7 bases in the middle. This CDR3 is CASSEGSITDTQYF. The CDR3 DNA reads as TGTGCCAGCAGTGAAGGGTCGATCACAGATACGCAGTATTTT.

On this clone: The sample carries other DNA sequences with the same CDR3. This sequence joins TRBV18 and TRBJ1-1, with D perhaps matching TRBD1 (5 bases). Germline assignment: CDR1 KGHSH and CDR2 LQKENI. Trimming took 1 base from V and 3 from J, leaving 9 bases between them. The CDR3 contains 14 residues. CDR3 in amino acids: CASSPREGDTEAFF. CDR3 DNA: TGTGCCAGCTCACCACGGGAAGGGGACACTGAAGCTTTCTTT.

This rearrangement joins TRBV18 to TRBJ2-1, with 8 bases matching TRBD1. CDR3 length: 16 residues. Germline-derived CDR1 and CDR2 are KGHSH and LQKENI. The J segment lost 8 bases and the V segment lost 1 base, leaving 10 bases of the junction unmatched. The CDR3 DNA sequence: TGTGCCAGCTCACCACAGTGGAGGACAGGGCAGGATGAGCAGTTCTTC. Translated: CASSPQWRTGQDEQFF.

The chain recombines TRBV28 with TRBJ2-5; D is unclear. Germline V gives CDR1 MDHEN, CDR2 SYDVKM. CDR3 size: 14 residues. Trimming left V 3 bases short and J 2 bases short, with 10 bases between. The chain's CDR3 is CASSFNAGQETQYF. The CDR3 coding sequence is TGTGCCAGCAGTTTTAATGCTGGACAAGAGACCCAGTACTTC.

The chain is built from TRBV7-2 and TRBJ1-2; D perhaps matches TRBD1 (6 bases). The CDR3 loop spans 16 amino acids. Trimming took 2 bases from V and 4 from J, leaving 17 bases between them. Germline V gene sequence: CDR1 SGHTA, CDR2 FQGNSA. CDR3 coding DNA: TGTGCCAGCAGCTTATCCCGGGACAACTCCCTCTATGGCTACACCTTC. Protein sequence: CASSLSRDNSLYGYTF.